This TCR beta chain was recorded in a study of blood T cell repertoires in COVID-19. The wider study: Specimens from acute and convalescent COVID-19 originated in the United States, Italy and Spain. The cDNA or gDNA used as material had been derived from T cells, B-cell-depleted T cells, or PBMCs.

In the original workflow: Nucleated cell number was recorded as an estimate derived from reference gene primer amplification. Profiled with immunoSEQ multiplex PCR; TCRdb holds only in-frame clones, not every one. V and J calls and clone size come straight from that table; D and trimming were deduced from the DNA. The sample lists 200,000 to 250,000 clones; 86% were seen once. There are 14 residues in the CDR3. Trimming cost V 4 bases and J 1 base; bases outside gene matches: 3. Germline assignment: CDR1 SGHTA and CDR2 FQGTGA. The source material was peripheral blood. The V and J genes are TRBV7-3 and TRBJ1-1, with 7 bases fitting TRBD1. This TCR came from a man aged 55 to 69 with acute or convalescent COVID-19. The CDR3 DNA reads as TGTGCCAGCAGCTCAGGGACAGCGAACACTGAAGCTTTCTTT. Translating it yields CASSSGTANTEAFF.